Below are 26 T cell receptor beta chains sequenced from a single sample in a study of cytomegalovirus exposure and HLA in healthy donors. The PCR had 60 Vbeta and 13 Jbeta primers. Repertoires were generated with immunoSEQ multiplex PCR, while TCRdb's copy carries only in-frame clones and drops some. The sample holds around 150,000 clones; 75% to 90% are singletons and the top ten take approximately 9.4%. Sequencing was performed on PBMCs. The receptor set was obtained from a man between 18 and 35 years old in good health and CMV-seropositive.

The rearrangement links TRBV5-1 to TRBJ1-2; D unclear. Trimming stripped 0 bases from V and 8 bases from J, with 5 bases between. The CDR3 totals 11 residues. Germline V lookup: CDR1 SGHRS, CDR2 YFSETQ. The CDR3 loop reads CASSLAGGYTF. CDR3 coding DNA: TGCGCCAGCAGCTTGGCGGGGGGCTACACCTTC. The full variable domain, completed using reference TRBV5-1 and TRBJ1-2, is KAGVTQTPRYLIKTRGQQVTLSCSPISGHRSVSWYQQTPGQGLQFLFEYFSETQRNKGNFPGRFSGRQFSNSRSEMNVSTLELGDSALYLCASSLAGGYTFGSGTRLTVV.

The CDR3 spells CASSLGGTSGYNEQFF. The CDR3 bases are TGCGCCAGCAGCTTGGGGGGGACTAGCGGATACAATGAGCAGTTCTTC. This chain uses TRBV5-1 with TRBJ2-1; TRBD2 matches at 11 bases. V dropped 0 bases and J dropped 4; count of bases not matched to a gene: 3. The germline gives CDR1 SGHRS, CDR2 YFSETQ. This CDR3 spans 16 amino acids. The full variable domain, rest sourced from reference TRBV5-1 and TRBJ2-1, is KAGVTQTPRYLIKTRGQQVTLSCSPISGHRSVSWYQQTPGQGLQFLFEYFSETQRNKGNFPGRFSGRQFSNSRSEMNVSTLELGDSALYLCASSLGGTSGYNEQFFGPGTRLTVL.

The rearrangement uses TRBV15 and TRBJ1-2; D may be TRBD1 (5 bases). Trimming took 1 base from V and 6 from J, leaving 18 bases between them. Per the germline V gene, CDR1 is LNHNV and CDR2 is YYDKDF (reference sequence). The CDR3 extends over 16 amino acids. The CDR3 is CATSRARKPRVDGYTF. The CDR3 coding sequence is TGTGCCACCAGCAGAGCACGAAAACCCAGGGTGGATGGCTACACCTTC. Looking up the rest from reference TRBV15 and TRBJ1-2 gives the full variable domain: DAMVIQNPRYQVTQFGKPVTLSCSQTLNHNVMYWYQQKSSQAPKLLFHYYDKDFNNEADTPDNFQSRRPNTSFCFLDIRSPGLGDTAMYLCATSRARKPRVDGYTFGSGTRLTVV.

The V and J genes are TRBV27 and TRBJ1-2, with TRBD1 matching 8 bases. CDR1 and CDR2 (germline): MNHEY, SMNVEV (reference sequence). The CDR3 runs to 17 residues. V lost 5 bases to trimming and J lost 0 bases; unmatched junction nucleotides: 11. The CDR3 protein is CASSTLGQGPSNYGYTF. The CDR3 nucleotides read TGTGCCAGCAGTACATTAGGACAGGGACCGTCTAACTATGGCTACACCTTC.

The V and J genes are TRBV6-5 and TRBJ1-2; weak D call: TRBD1 (6 bases). Trimming cost V 4 bases and J 4 bases, with 19 bases left between them. Germline CDR1 reads MNHEY; CDR2 reads SVGAGI. The CDR3 length is 16 residues. For the CDR3, the DNA is TGTGCCAGCAGTTCAATTTTACAGGGTTCTACCTATGGCTACACCTTC. Translation: CASSSILQGSTYGYTF.

This chain uses TRBV10-3 with TRBJ2-1; TRBD2 is a possible D gene (5 bases). This CDR3 is built from 12 residues. V dropped 6 bases and J dropped 6 bases, with 9 bases sitting between them. Germline loops: CDR1 ENHRY, CDR2 SYGVKD. The CDR3, as DNA: TGTGCCATCAGGGAGGAGGTCAATGAGCAGTTCTTC. It encodes CAIREEVNEQFF.

The chain couples TRBV6-1 to TRBJ1-1, with D uncertain. Germline values: CDR1 MNHNS, CDR2 SASEGT. The CDR3 covers 13 residues. The germline V and J ends were trimmed by 3 bases and 8 bases, with 13 bases remaining between them. This CDR3 reads CASSEALRREAFF. The CDR3 DNA reads TGTGCCAGCAGTGAGGCTCTTCGGAGGGAAGCTTTCTTT.

The J gene is TRBJ1-5, the V gene TRBV6-1; D ambiguous. The V gene lost 4 bases and the J gene lost 2 bases, with 15 bases spanning the gap. CDR1 and CDR2 from the germline V gene are MNHNS and SASEGT. The CDR3 covers 16 residues. The CDR3 DNA is TGTGCCAGCAGTGGGGCCGGATCCGTCGGCAATCAGCCCCAGCATTTT. It yields the protein CASSGAGSVGNQPQHF.

This sequence joins TRBV10-3 and TRBJ2-5; D unclear. The germline gives CDR1 ENHRY, CDR2 SYGVKD. Deletions cut 0 bases from V and 5 bases from J, with 13 bases between. The CDR3 is made up of 15 amino acids. The CDR3, as DNA: TGTGCCATCAGTGAGTCTGGAGAATCCCTTGAGACCCAGTACTTC. Its translation: CAISESGESLETQYF.

The chain uses TRBV7-9 and TRBJ2-1; 12 bases agree with TRBD2. Germline CDR1 reads SEHNR; CDR2 reads FQNEAQ (reference sequence). Trimming at V came to 4 bases and at J to 12 bases, leaving 13 bases not matched to a gene. The CDR3 runs 16 residues. The CDR3 DNA follows: TGTGCCAGCAGCTCGCTGGGGCTAGCGGGGGGGCGGCGGCAGTTCTTC. The encoded protein is CASSSLGLAGGRRQFF.

The chain links TRBV12-5 to TRBJ2-3, with TRBD2 as a possible D gene (5 bases). This CDR3 spans 15 amino acids. Trimming took 6 bases from V and 1 from J, leaving 14 bases between them. The V gene's germline CDR1 is LGHNT and CDR2 FRNRAP. DNA for the CDR3: TGTGCTAGTGGCAACTCATTTAGCGGCACAGATACGCAGTATTTT. Encoded protein: CASGNSFSGTDTQYF.

The chain is built from TRBV11-3 and TRBJ2-7; the D gene is possibly TRBD2 (6 bases). Trimming cost V 5 bases and J 4 bases, with 12 bases left between them. CDR3 length: 13 residues. Germline V gene data show CDR1 as SGHNT and CDR2 as YENEEA. The CDR3 DNA sequence: TGTGCCAGCAGCCCTGGGACTTCTTACGAGCAGTACTTC. Its protein is CASSPGTSYEQYF.

A single count supports this clone. The genes are TRBV6-5 and TRBJ1-5, with D uncertain. There are 14 residues in the CDR3. Trimming shortened V by 2 bases and J by 2 bases, and 7 bases separated the two germline ends. Germline values: CDR1 MNHEY, CDR2 SVGAGI. The DNA for the CDR3 is TGTGCCAGCAGTTACCTCAGCGGCAATCAGCCCCAGCATTTT. Translating gives CASSYLSGNQPQHF.

The chain recombines TRBV19 with TRBJ2-5; tentative D call: TRBD1 (5 bases). The last part of the DNA fits TRBJ2-7 better; the J call may be wrong. CDR1 and CDR2 from the germline V gene are LNHDA and SQIVND (reference sequence). This CDR3 has 13 residues. CDR3 amino acids: CASSTDSSYEQYF. In DNA form, the CDR3 reads TGTGCCAGTAGTACCGACAGCTCCTACGAGCAGTACTTC.

This chain links TRBV7-7 with TRBJ2-2; tentative D call: TRBD1 (5 bases). V lost 4 bases and J 1 base, leaving 25 bases between the germline ends. Germline loops: CDR1 SSHAT, CDR2 FNYEAQ (reference sequence). The CDR3 runs to 20 residues. CDR3 nucleotide sequence: TGTGCCAGCAGCTCCCACATATCTCGCCAGGGAAGGGGGAACACCGGGGAGCTGTTTTTT. This translates into CASSSHISRQGRGNTGELFF.

Remarks on this clone: The conserved closing phenylalanine or tryptophan is absent in this CDR3, likely reflecting a read error. The V call is TRBV11-2, the J call TRBJ1-1; D is perhaps TRBD1 (6 bases). The germline V gene has CDR1 SGHAT and CDR2 FQNNGV. The CDR3 length is 15 residues. Trimming took 5 bases from V and 0 from J, leaving 13 bases between them. Here the CDR3 reads CASSRQGIMNTEAFL. The DNA of the CDR3 is TGTGCCAGCAGCCGCCAGGGGATCATGAACACTGAAGCTTTCCTT.

The chain links TRBV27 to TRBJ1-1; 8 nucleotides align to TRBD1. V gave up 0 bases and J gave up 8 bases; unmatched junction bases: 2. Per germline, CDR1 MNHEY and CDR2 SMNVEV (reference sequence). The CDR3 has 13 amino acids. Here the CDR3 DNA reads TGTGCCAGCAGTTTATCTGGACAGGGCGAAGCTTTCTTT. Amino acid sequence: CASSLSGQGEAFF.

The chain combines TRBV7-6 with TRBJ2-2, with TRBD1 as a possible D gene (6 bases). This CDR3 is built from 13 residues. Germline V gives CDR1 SGHVS, CDR2 FNYEAQ. Trimming pared 4 bases from V and 6 bases from J, leaving 9 bases between. Here the CDR3 DNA reads TGTGCCAGCAGCTCGCCAGGGGCCGGGGAGCTGTTTTTT. Protein product: CASSSPGAGELFF.

The chain has TRBV27 and TRBJ2-7, with D perhaps TRBD1 (5 bases). Deletions cut 5 bases from V and 3 bases from J, with 14 bases between. CDR3 size: 14 residues. Germline CDR1 and CDR2: MNHEY and SMNVEV (reference sequence). Here the CDR3 reads CASSLTGINYEQYF. The CDR3 region has the DNA TGTGCCAGCAGTCTAACAGGAATCAACTACGAGCAGTACTTC.

Only a few counts were recorded for this clone. The V and J genes are TRBV4-2 and TRBJ2-3, with TRBD2 matching over 8 bases. Germline trimming cut 1 base from V and 4 bases from J; bases unmatched to any gene: 7. CDR1 LGHNA and CDR2 YNFKEQ come from the germline V gene. The length of the CDR3 is 16 residues. The CDR3 nucleotides read TGTGCCAGCAGCCAAGTCTCGGCGGGGGGCTCAGATACGCAGTATTTT. This sequence encodes CASSQVSAGGSDTQYF.

J is TRBJ2-1 and V is TRBV9; D is ambiguous. The germline V gene has CDR1 SGDLS and CDR2 YYNGEE. Trimming removed 0 bases from V and 7 bases from J, with 8 bases in between. The CDR3 consists of 13 residues. CDR3 DNA: TGTGCCAGCAGCGTAGACAGTCATAATGAGCAGTTCTTC. Encoded protein: CASSVDSHNEQFF.

In this sample, this clone turned up once. The chain combines TRBV19 with TRBJ2-7, with D maybe TRBD1 (6 bases). The CDR3 runs 15 residues. Per germline, CDR1 LNHDA and CDR2 SQIVND (reference sequence). Trimming removed 3 bases from V and 2 bases from J, with 14 bases in between. DNA of the CDR3: TGTGCCAGTAGTATTGTACAGGGAAAGCCCTACGAGCAGTACTTC. This translates into CASSIVQGKPYEQYF.

The chain couples TRBV28 to TRBJ2-3, with TRBD2 matching over 7 bases. CDR3 length: 15 residues. Germline CDR1 is MDHEN and CDR2 is SYDVKM. V dropped 6 bases and J dropped 9; count of bases not matched to a gene: 15. CDR3 in DNA: TGTGCCAGCAGCTCGAGCGGGGACCGAGCGGGGACGCAGTATTTT. Amino acid sequence: CASSSSGDRAGTQYF.

This chain links TRBV5-6 with TRBJ2-5; TRBD2 is a possible D gene (5 bases). This CDR3 comprises 14 residues. The germline V gene encodes CDR1 SGHDT and CDR2 YYEEEE. Trimming shortened V by 0 bases and J by 7 bases, and 13 bases separated the two germline ends. The CDR3 sequence: CASSLAGRAGTQYF. In DNA, the CDR3 is TGTGCCAGCAGCTTGGCGGGCCGGGCGGGGACCCAGTACTTC.

J is TRBJ2-1 and V is TRBV18; weak D call: TRBD2 (5 bases). The CDR3 is 14 residues long. Germline V gene sequence: CDR1 KGHSH, CDR2 LQKENI. Trimming cost V 2 bases and J 3 bases, with 8 bases left between them. The chain's CDR3 is CASSPTLDYNEQFF. CDR3 in DNA: TGTGCCAGCTCACCAACACTAGACTACAATGAGCAGTTCTTC. Together with reference TRBV18 and TRBJ2-1, the CDR3 gives the full variable domain: NAGVMQNPRHLVRRRGQEARLRCSPMKGHSHVYWYRQLPEEGLKFMVYLQKENIIDESGMPKERFSAEFPKEGPSILRIQQVVRGDSAAYFCASSPTLDYNEQFFGPGTRLTVL.

The genes are TRBV7-6 and TRBJ1-4; 11 bases agree with TRBD1. The CDR3 sequence is 14 residues long. Per germline, CDR1 SGHVS and CDR2 FNYEAQ. V shed 3 bases, J shed 7 bases, and the junction held 1 base outside the gene matches. Here the CDR3 DNA reads TGTGCCAGCAGCTTGGGACAGGGGGTTGAAAAACTGTTTTTT. The encoded protein is CASSLGQGVEKLFF.